This T cell receptor (beta chain) was captured in a study of T cell responses to AZD1222 COVID-19 vaccine. The CDR3 is 14 residues long. CDR1 is MNHEY and CDR2 is SVGAGI in the germline V gene. The V gene lost 0 bases and the J gene lost 5 bases, with 10 bases spanning the gap. TCRdb keeps only in-frame clones here, not all; method: immunoSEQ multiplex PCR. The sample lists 110,000 to 150,000 clones, about 91% seen once, with 3% to 4.5% in the top ten. As to this clone: Its antigen is as yet unknown.

Findings and caveats of the study: Seropositive AZD1222 recipients at baseline numbered only five or six. CD4 TCRs covered the whole spike, strongest at regions 160-218 and 743-854. Donors skewed white British and female; clonal diversity was possibly underestimated.

The receptor was isolated from an adult in good health. Specimen: peripheral blood, collected on day 0 of AZD1222 vaccination. The gene calls are TRBV6-5 and TRBJ1-1; no firm D call. Here the CDR3 DNA reads TGTGCCAGCAGTTACTCAGCCGTGGGAACTGAAGCTTTCTTT. Translated, it gives CASSYSAVGTEAFF.